This T cell receptor beta chain was captured by sequencing in a study of identical twins. Study results and limitations: A cross-sectional statistical analysis, not follow-up of the same donors, supported the conclusions.

The CDR3 is 16 residues long. The V end was cut by 2 bases, the J end by 4 bases, with 15 bases between. Per germline, CDR1 SGHRS and CDR2 YFSETQ. One entry per CDR3 protein, called by TCRdb with MiXCR from the 5' RACE reads. The repertoire holds just over 500,000 distinct CDR3 sequences, approximately 22% seen once, with around 0.9% in the top ten. This clonotype has a handful of counts. Its antigen is as yet unknown. This sample also belongs to another study, concerning T cells expressing NK-cell markers. According to that study: The contribution of dominant NKG2C+ clonotypes to CD8+ T cells in more than five donors was about 1.0-7.5%. Researchers report these clonotypes also headed the CD3+CD56-NKG2C+ fraction in several donors. Uncertainty persisted over the HCMV specificity of expanded NKG2C+ T cell clones.

The J gene is TRBJ2-2, the V gene TRBV5-1, with D maybe TRBD1 (5 bases). The source is a woman aged 18-29 years in good health. Source material: CD4+ T cells sorted from blood. The DNA for the CDR3 is TGCGCCAGCAGCTTTACAGGAGACACGGGCACCGGGGAGCTGTTTTTT. Protein product: CASSFTGDTGTGELFF. Using reference TRBV5-1 and TRBJ2-2 for the parts outside the CDR3, the full variable domain is KAGVTQTPRYLIKTRGQQVTLSCSPISGHRSVSWYQQTPGQGLQFLFEYFSETQRNKGNFPGRFSGRQFSNSRSEMNVSTLELGDSALYLCASSFTGDTGTGELFFGEGSRLTVL.